A single sample gave rise to the 3 T cell receptor beta chains below, sequenced in a study of molecular identifiers for immune sequencing clone quantification. TCRdb used MiXCR to reprocess the PCR reads, holding one entry per CDR3 protein. This table has around 480,000 distinct CDR3 sequences, around 23% appearing once. Sequencing input: naive CD8+ T cells from blood, with Jurkat cell RNA spiked in. Stated subset: FACS-sorted CD8+CD4-CCR7+CD45RA+ naive T cells. These receptors were taken from a human donor in good health. Some libraries in this study had Jurkat cell RNA spiked in.

This clonotype was seen a few times. The rearrangement links TRBV13 to TRBJ2-5; D perhaps matches TRBD1 (6 bases). The CDR3 length is 15 residues. V lost 3 bases, J lost 2 bases, and 13 bases lay in between. CDR1 is PRHDT, CDR2 FYEKMQ, per germline (reference sequence). The CDR3 is CASSFNRQAQETQYF. Written as DNA, the CDR3 is TGTGCCAGCAGCTTCAACCGACAGGCACAAGAGACCCAGTACTTC.

About this clonotype: This is likely a read error, given that the CDR3 carries no conserved phenylalanine or tryptophan at its end. The chain carries TRBV5-1 and TRBJ2-7; 7 positions agree with TRBD1. CDR3 length: 15 residues. CDR1 and CDR2 from the germline V gene are SGHRS and YFSETQ. The V segment lost 0 bases and the J segment 5 bases; nucleotides outside the gene matches: 8. This CDR3 is CASSLVADRLDEQYL. DNA for the CDR3: TGCGCCAGCAGCTTGGTGGCGGACAGGCTCGACGAGCAGTACCTC.

This clonotype was picked up many times. The chain is built from TRBV4-1 and TRBJ1-1; D remains ambiguous. V lost 3 bases, J lost 0 bases, and 5 bases lay in between. This CDR3 spans 13 amino acids. Germline-derived CDR1 and CDR2 are MGHRA and YSYEKL. CDR3: CASSHAMNTEAFF. The CDR3 coding sequence is TGCGCCAGCAGCCACGCTATGAACACTGAAGCTTTCTTT.